What follows are 30 T cell receptor beta chains derived from one specimen sequenced in a study of technical replicates of blood from several donors. Assay: immunoSEQ multiplex PCR; the TCRdb copy retains only in-frame clones and omits some. The data hold 65,000 to 80,000 clones, with 90% to 95% observed a single time. Sample: T cells isolated from PBMCs. These receptor sequences come from a human donor in good health.

This chain links TRBV29-1 with TRBJ2-1, with 12 bases identical to TRBD2. The CDR3 extends over 13 amino acids. V lost 7 bases to trimming and J lost 10 bases; unmatched junction nucleotides: 8. The germline CDR1 and CDR2 sequences are SQVTM and ANQGSEA. This CDR3 is CSARLAGVGEQFF. CDR3 bases: TGCAGCGCTAGACTAGCGGGAGTAGGGGAGCAGTTCTTC.

This clone was recorded a few times. This chain connects TRBV28 to TRBJ1-1; 7 bases agree with TRBD1. Germline-derived CDR1 and CDR2 are MDHEN and SYDVKM. The J segment lost 7 bases and the V segment lost 4 bases, leaving 3 bases of the junction unmatched. This CDR3 has 12 residues. CDR3 coding DNA: TGTGCCAGCAGTTGGGACAGCAATGAAGCTTTCTTT. Its protein product is CASSWDSNEAFF.

In its sample, this clone was seen a few times. The V gene is TRBV2, the J gene TRBJ2-1; D unresolved. Deletions cut 7 bases from V and 0 bases from J, with 13 bases between. The germline V gene encodes CDR1 SNHLY and CDR2 FYNNEI. This CDR3 contains 15 residues. CDR3 protein: CASKSSPSSYNEQFF. Written as DNA, the CDR3 is TGTGCCAGCAAGTCCTCTCCGAGCTCCTACAATGAGCAGTTCTTC.

This chain connects TRBV6-5 to TRBJ2-3; perhaps TRBD1 as D (5 bases). The length of the CDR3 is 14 residues. Germline V CDR1 and CDR2: MNHEY, SVGAGI. The V gene lost 6 bases and the J gene lost 7 bases, with 17 bases spanning the gap. The CDR3, as DNA: TGTGCCAGCAGCAAGGGGCAGATGCGGAATACGCAGTATTTT. Translation: CASSKGQMRNTQYF.

The genes are TRBV28 and TRBJ1-4; 7 bases match TRBD1. The CDR3 contains 16 residues. After removal of 2 bases from V and 4 bases from J, the junction contained 7 bases not matched to a gene. Germline V gene lookup returns CDR1 MDHEN and CDR2 SYDVKM. CDR3: CASSLGSTGRNEKLFF. The CDR3 nucleotides are TGTGCCAGCAGTTTAGGGTCGACAGGGCGTAATGAAAAACTGTTTTTT. The complete variable domain, with remaining parts taken from reference TRBV28 and TRBJ1-4, reads DVKVTQSSRYLVKRTGEKVFLECVQDMDHENMFWYRQDPGLGLRLIYFSYDVKMKEKGDIPEGYSVSREKKERFSLILESASTNQTSMYLCASSLGSTGRNEKLFFGSGTQLSVL.

This sequence joins TRBV13 and TRBJ2-7; D is ambiguous. Germline-derived CDR1 and CDR2 are PRHDT and FYEKMQ (reference sequence). V lost 5 bases and J lost 3, with 8 bases in between. The CDR3 covers 12 residues. CDR3: CASSTIGYEQYF. The CDR3 bases are TGTGCCAGCAGCACTATAGGCTACGAGCAGTACTTC.

This sequence joins TRBV6-5 and TRBJ2-7; 12 nucleotides match TRBD2. Per the germline V gene, CDR1 is MNHEY and CDR2 is SVGAGI. This CDR3 is built from 15 residues. Unmatched junction bases numbered 0, after V lost 0 bases and J lost 3 bases. The CDR3 sequence is CASSYSTSGSYEQYF. In nucleotides, the CDR3 is TGTGCCAGCAGTTACTCGACTAGCGGGAGCTACGAGCAGTACTTC.

This clone was found once. J is TRBJ1-1 and V is TRBV6-6, with a tentative D call TRBD1 (5 bases). The CDR3 is 14 amino acids. The V end was cut by 9 bases, the J end by 2 bases, with 16 bases between. Germline CDR1 is MNHNY and CDR2 is SVGAGI (reference sequence). CDR3 DNA: TGTGCCAGTAGTGGGTTAGGGGAAAACACTGAAGCTTTCTTT. This codes for CASSGLGENTEAFF.

The chain employs TRBV23-1 and TRBJ2-5, with D possibly matching TRBD1 (5 bases). TRBV23-1 is an open reading frame whose function is uncertain. This CDR3 region has 13 residues. Between the trimmed V and J ends, which lost 0 bases and 5 bases, there was a span of 7 bases. CDR3 protein: CASSQSNRETQYF. The CDR3 bases are TGCGCCAGCAGTCAATCGAACAGGGAGACCCAGTACTTC.

This chain joins TRBV11-3 and TRBJ2-2; a weak D match, TRBD2 (5 bases). Trimming removed 4 bases at V and 6 bases at J, with 12 bases between. Per germline, CDR1 SGHNT and CDR2 YENEEA. CDR3 length equals 14 residues. The CDR3 loop is CASSSILGAGELFF. For the CDR3, the DNA is TGTGCCAGCAGCTCTATCTTGGGAGCCGGGGAGCTGTTTTTT.

This chain joins TRBV11-2 and TRBJ2-1; D uncertain. Trimming stripped 1 base from V and 7 bases from J, with 5 bases between. Germline V gene sequence: CDR1 SGHAT, CDR2 FQNNGV. This CDR3 has 12 amino acids. The CDR3 protein is CASSLVQNEQFF. The DNA for the CDR3 is TGTGCCAGCAGCTTAGTTCAAAATGAGCAGTTCTTC.

CDR3: CASSFKTLAGFDEQYF. The CDR3 DNA reads TGTGCCAGCAGCTTTAAAACACTAGCGGGATTCGACGAGCAGTACTTC. This rearrangement joins TRBV11-2 to TRBJ2-7; the match to TRBD2 covers 10 bases. The J segment lost 5 bases and the V segment lost 3 bases, leaving 10 bases of the junction unmatched. Germline V gene data show CDR1 as SGHAT and CDR2 as FQNNGV. The CDR3 totals 16 residues.

This clone came up once. The rearrangement links TRBV6-5 to TRBJ2-7; tentatively, D is TRBD2 (6 bases). The germline V and J ends were trimmed by 9 bases and 5 bases, with 11 bases remaining between them. The CDR3 length is 11 residues. Germline assignment: CDR1 MNHEY and CDR2 SVGAGI. This CDR3 reads CAREGVDEQYF. CDR3 in DNA: TGTGCCAGGGAGGGCGTCGACGAGCAGTACTTC.

The J gene is TRBJ2-5, the V gene TRBV4-1; possibly TRBD2 for D (6 bases). V lost 7 bases and J lost 1, with 10 bases in between. Germline CDR1 and CDR2: MGHRA and YSYEKL. The CDR3 runs to 13 residues. The DNA of the CDR3 is TGCGCCAGCACTGGAGGGGTCCAAGAGACCCAGTACTTC. Translated, it gives CASTGGVQETQYF.

The chain recombines TRBV18 with TRBJ2-7, with D maybe TRBD2 (6 bases). V lost 3 bases to trimming and J lost 2 bases, with 17 bases between them. The CDR3 totals 16 residues. Germline assignment: CDR1 KGHSH and CDR2 LQKENI. The CDR3 DNA sequence: TGTGCCAGCTCACCCGGCGGGGCGGGACCGACCTACGAGCAGTACTTC. This gives the protein CASSPGGAGPTYEQYF.

The chain uses TRBV9 and TRBJ2-5, with D perhaps TRBD2 (5 bases). CDR3 length equals 14 residues. The germline V gene encodes CDR1 SGDLS and CDR2 YYNGEE. Trimming took off 4 bases at V and 5 bases at J, with 15 bases between the two ends. The CDR3 DNA reads TGTGCCAGCAGCCCCCGGACTGGGCATGAGACCCAGTACTTC. Amino acid sequence: CASSPRTGHETQYF.

Points on this clone: Other DNA sequences in the same sample also yield this CDR3. The genes are TRBV6-5 and TRBJ1-1; D uncertain. The germline V gene encodes CDR1 MNHEY and CDR2 SVGAGI. The CDR3 loop spans 11 amino acids. Trimming took 5 bases from V and 3 from J, leaving 4 bases between them. Here the CDR3 reads CASSRDTEAFF. CDR3 coding DNA: TGTGCCAGCAGTCGAGACACTGAAGCTTTCTTT.

The genes are TRBV19 and TRBJ1-2; possibly TRBD1 for D (6 bases). CDR3 length: 14 amino acids. Germline CDR1 is LNHDA and CDR2 is SQIVND (reference sequence). Trimming removed 5 bases from V and 3 bases from J, with 13 bases in between. For the CDR3, the DNA is TGTGCCAGTAGTGTACAGGGCGTTGACTATGGCTACACCTTC. Its protein is CASSVQGVDYGYTF.

The chain recombines TRBV5-1 with TRBJ2-5; D may be TRBD2 (5 bases). The CDR3 length is 13 residues. Between the trimmed V and J ends, which lost 10 bases and 7 bases, there was a span of 20 bases. In germline, CDR1 is SGHRS, CDR2 YFSETQ. CDR3 bases: TGCGCCGCGAGGCACCCAATTCGGGGGACCCAGTACTTC. Amino acids: CAARHPIRGTQYF.

CDR3 sequence: CSVQPGETDNLRGYTF. In nucleotides, the CDR3 is TGCAGCGTTCAACCGGGGGAAACGGACAACTTGAGGGGCTACACCTTC. The V call is TRBV29-1, the J call TRBJ1-2; perhaps TRBD1 as D (5 bases). Germline V lookup: CDR1 SQVTM, CDR2 ANQGSEA. The CDR3 has 16 amino acids. V was clipped by 5 bases and J by 8 bases, with 27 bases between them.

V gene TRBV6-6 combines with J gene TRBJ2-1, with D unresolved. CDR3 size: 12 residues. Per germline, CDR1 MNHNY and CDR2 SVGAGI (reference sequence). The V and J ends lost 0 bases and 7 bases respectively, with 4 bases between them. Written as DNA, the CDR3 is TGTGCCAGCAGTTACTCGTTAAATGAGCAGTTCTTC. Translation gives CASSYSLNEQFF.

The chain carries TRBV11-3 and TRBJ2-1; the match to TRBD2 covers 16 bases. The CDR3 contains 15 residues. Germline assignment: CDR1 SGHNT and CDR2 YENEEA. Trimming took 4 bases from V and 9 from J; bases not matched to a gene: 3. CDR3 loop: CASSSGLAGGVEQFF. The CDR3 DNA reads TGTGCCAGCAGCTCGGGACTAGCGGGAGGGGTTGAGCAGTTCTTC.

The rearrangement joins TRBV6-1 to TRBJ1-1; D perhaps matches TRBD1 (6 bases). This CDR3 is built from 14 residues. Trimming pared 6 bases from V and 6 bases from J, leaving 17 bases between. The germline CDR1 and CDR2 sequences are MNHNS and SASEGT. The CDR3 region is CASRDTGKVAEAFF. In DNA form, the CDR3 reads TGTGCCAGCAGGGACACAGGGAAGGTGGCTGAAGCTTTCTTT.

The chain joins TRBV29-1 to TRBJ2-2; 8 nucleotides match TRBD1. Unmatched junction bases numbered 10, after V lost 6 bases and J lost 1 base. The CDR3 sequence is 16 residues long. Per germline, CDR1 SQVTM and CDR2 ANQGSEA. The CDR3 region is CSVPGTGEGNTGELFF. The DNA of the CDR3 is TGCAGCGTCCCCGGGACAGGAGAGGGGAACACCGGGGAGCTGTTTTTT.

The rearrangement links TRBV5-1 to TRBJ2-1; maybe TRBD2 (5 bases). V was cut by 2 bases and J by 5 bases, with 14 bases left in between. The CDR3 runs 15 residues. Germline V CDR1 and CDR2: SGHRS, YFSETQ. The CDR3 nucleotides are TGCGCCAGCAGCTTAGAGGTAGCGTTGAACAATGAGCAGTTCTTC. As protein: CASSLEVALNNEQFF.

The V and J genes are TRBV5-1 and TRBJ2-1, with D maybe TRBD1 (5 bases). This CDR3 region has 15 residues. Trimming removed 0 bases at V and 4 bases at J, with 11 bases between. CDR1 SGHRS and CDR2 YFSETQ come from the germline V gene. The CDR3 DNA follows: TGCGCCAGCAGCTTGGTGCTGACAGCGTACAATGAGCAGTTCTTC. It is translated as CASSLVLTAYNEQFF.

J is TRBJ2-7 and V is TRBV10-2; 11 bases are shared with TRBD2. Per germline, CDR1 WSHSY and CDR2 SAAADI. CDR3 length: 16 amino acids. V was clipped by 0 bases and J by 2 bases; unmatched bases: 3. DNA for the CDR3: TGCGCCAGCAGTGAGTCGACTAGCGGGACCCCCTACGAGCAGTACTTC. Its translation: CASSESTSGTPYEQYF.

This chain links TRBV5-1 with TRBJ2-7; weak D call: TRBD2 (6 bases). CDR3 length equals 17 residues. Looked up from germline, CDR1 is SGHRS and CDR2 is YFSETQ. V lost 3 bases, J lost 0 bases, and 19 bases lay in between. The CDR3 region has the DNA TGCGCCAGCAGCTCCCGGGACTCCTTCGTTGGCTCCTACGAGCAGTACTTC. This translates into CASSSRDSFVGSYEQYF.

The chain is built from TRBV12-5 and TRBJ2-1; 8 nucleotides agree with TRBD2. This CDR3 is built from 14 residues. V trimming: 5 bases; J trimming: 13 bases; junction bases outside the gene matches: 13. The germline CDR1 and CDR2 sequences are LGHNT and FRNRAP. The CDR3 reads CASGLTSDYGRQFF. The CDR3 DNA sequence: TGTGCTAGTGGTCTGACTAGCGACTACGGGAGACAGTTCTTC.

This clone was seen a single time. This chain connects TRBV29-1 to TRBJ1-5; no clear D gene. The V end lost 5 bases, the J end lost 2 bases, and 16 bases lay between the germline ends. Per the germline V gene, CDR1 is SQVTM and CDR2 is ANQGSEA. CDR3 length: 15 residues. The CDR3 DNA is TGCAGCGTTAAAGCCAGAGGGCCAGGCAATCAGCCCCAGCATTTT. It is translated as CSVKARGPGNQPQHF.